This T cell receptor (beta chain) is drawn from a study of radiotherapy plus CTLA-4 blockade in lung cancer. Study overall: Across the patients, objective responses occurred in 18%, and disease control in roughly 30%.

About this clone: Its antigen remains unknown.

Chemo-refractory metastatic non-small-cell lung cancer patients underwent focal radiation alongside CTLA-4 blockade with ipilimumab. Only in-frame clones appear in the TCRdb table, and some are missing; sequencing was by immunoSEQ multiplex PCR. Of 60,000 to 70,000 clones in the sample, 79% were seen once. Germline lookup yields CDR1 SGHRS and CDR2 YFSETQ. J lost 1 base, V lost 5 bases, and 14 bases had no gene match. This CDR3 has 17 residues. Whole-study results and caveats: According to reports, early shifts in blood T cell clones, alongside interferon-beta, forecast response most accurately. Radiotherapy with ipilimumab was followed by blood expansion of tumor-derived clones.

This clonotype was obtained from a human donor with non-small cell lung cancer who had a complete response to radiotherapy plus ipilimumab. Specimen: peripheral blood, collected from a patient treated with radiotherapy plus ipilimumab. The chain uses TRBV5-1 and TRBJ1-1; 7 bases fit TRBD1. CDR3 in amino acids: CASRRRDRDNTNTEAFF. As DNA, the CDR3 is TGCGCCAGCAGACGAAGGGACAGAGATAATACGAACACTGAAGCTTTCTTT.